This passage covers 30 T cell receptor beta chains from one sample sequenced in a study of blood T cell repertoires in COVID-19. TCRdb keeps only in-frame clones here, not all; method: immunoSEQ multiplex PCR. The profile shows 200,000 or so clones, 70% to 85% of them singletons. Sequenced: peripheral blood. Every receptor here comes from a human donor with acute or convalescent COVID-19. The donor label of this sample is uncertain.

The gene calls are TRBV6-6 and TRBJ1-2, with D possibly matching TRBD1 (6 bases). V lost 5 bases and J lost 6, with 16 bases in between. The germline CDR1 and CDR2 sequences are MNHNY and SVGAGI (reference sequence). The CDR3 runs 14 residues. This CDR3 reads CASSGSAQGNGYTF. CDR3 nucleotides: TGTGCCAGCAGTGGATCTGCCCAGGGGAATGGCTACACCTTC.

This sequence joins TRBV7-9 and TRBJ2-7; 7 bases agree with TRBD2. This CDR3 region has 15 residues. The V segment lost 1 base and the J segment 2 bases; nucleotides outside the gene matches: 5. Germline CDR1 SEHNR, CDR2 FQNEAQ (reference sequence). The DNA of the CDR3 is TGTGCCAGCAGCTTAGTAGGGAGGGGAGCCTACGAGCAGTACTTC. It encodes CASSLVGRGAYEQYF.

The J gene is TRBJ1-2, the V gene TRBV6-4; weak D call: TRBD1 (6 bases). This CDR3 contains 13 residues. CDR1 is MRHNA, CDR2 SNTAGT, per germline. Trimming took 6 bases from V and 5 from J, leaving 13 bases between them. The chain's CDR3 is CASSTEGGYGYTF. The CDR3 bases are TGTGCCAGCAGCACGGAGGGGGGGTATGGCTACACCTTC.

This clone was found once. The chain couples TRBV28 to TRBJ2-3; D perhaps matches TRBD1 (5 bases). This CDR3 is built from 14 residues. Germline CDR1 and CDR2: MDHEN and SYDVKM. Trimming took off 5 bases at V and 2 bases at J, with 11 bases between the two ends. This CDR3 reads CASSRRQFTDTQYF. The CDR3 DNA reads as TGTGCCAGCAGTAGAAGACAGTTCACAGATACGCAGTATTTT.

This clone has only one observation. CDR3 region: CASSSQGAQPKQYF. DNA of the CDR3: TGTGCCAGCAGCTCACAGGGGGCGCAACCCAAGCAGTACTTC. The chain carries TRBV11-1 and TRBJ2-7; 9 bases map to TRBD1. CDR1 and CDR2 (germline): SGHAT, FQDESV (reference sequence). The CDR3 runs 14 residues. V was clipped by 4 bases and J by 8 bases; unmatched bases: 9.

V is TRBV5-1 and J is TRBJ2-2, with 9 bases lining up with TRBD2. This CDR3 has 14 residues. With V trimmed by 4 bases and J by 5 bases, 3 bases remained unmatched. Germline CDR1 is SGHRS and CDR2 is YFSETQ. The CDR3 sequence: CASSEGLATGELFF. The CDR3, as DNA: TGCGCCAGCAGCGAGGGACTAGCTACCGGGGAGCTGTTTTTT.

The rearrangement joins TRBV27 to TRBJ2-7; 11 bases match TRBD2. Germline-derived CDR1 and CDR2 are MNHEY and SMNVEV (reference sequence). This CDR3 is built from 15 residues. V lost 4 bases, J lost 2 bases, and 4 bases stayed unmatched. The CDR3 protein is CASSSTSGGTYEQYF. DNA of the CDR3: TGTGCCAGCAGTTCCACTAGCGGGGGAACCTACGAGCAGTACTTC.

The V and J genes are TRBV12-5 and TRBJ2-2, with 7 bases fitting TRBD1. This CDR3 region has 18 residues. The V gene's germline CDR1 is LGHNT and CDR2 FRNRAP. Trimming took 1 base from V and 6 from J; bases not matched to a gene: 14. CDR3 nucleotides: TGTGCTAGTGGTTTGGGCTTCCAGAGAGGGGGCCCGCCCGGGGAGCTGTTTTTT. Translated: CASGLGFQRGGPPGELFF.

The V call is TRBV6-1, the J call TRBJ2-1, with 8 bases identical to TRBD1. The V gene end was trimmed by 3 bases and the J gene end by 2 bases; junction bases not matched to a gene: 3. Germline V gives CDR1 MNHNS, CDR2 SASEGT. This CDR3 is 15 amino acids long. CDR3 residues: CASSERQGTYNEQFF. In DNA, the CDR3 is TGTGCCAGCAGTGAGAGACAGGGGACCTACAATGAGCAGTTCTTC.

CDR3 sequence: CSYSLNNEQFF. DNA of the CDR3: TGCAGCTACAGTCTAAACAATGAGCAGTTCTTC. The chain is built from TRBV20-1 and TRBJ2-1; D remains ambiguous. Germline V gene data show CDR1 as DFQATT and CDR2 as SNEGSKA (reference sequence). The CDR3 sequence is 11 residues long.

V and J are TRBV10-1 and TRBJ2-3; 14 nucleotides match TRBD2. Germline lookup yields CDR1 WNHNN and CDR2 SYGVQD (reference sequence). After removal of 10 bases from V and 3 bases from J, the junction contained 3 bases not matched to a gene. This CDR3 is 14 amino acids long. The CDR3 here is CATGTSGSTDTQYF. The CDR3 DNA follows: TGCGCCACCGGGACTAGCGGGAGTACAGATACGCAGTATTTT.

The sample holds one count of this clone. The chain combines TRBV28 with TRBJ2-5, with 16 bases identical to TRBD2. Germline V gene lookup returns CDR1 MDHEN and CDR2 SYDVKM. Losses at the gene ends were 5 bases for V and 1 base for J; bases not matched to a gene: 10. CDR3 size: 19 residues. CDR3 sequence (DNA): TGTGCCAGCAGTCCTAGGGGACTAGCGGGAGGGGGGACCCAAGAGACCCAGTACTTC. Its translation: CASSPRGLAGGGTQETQYF.

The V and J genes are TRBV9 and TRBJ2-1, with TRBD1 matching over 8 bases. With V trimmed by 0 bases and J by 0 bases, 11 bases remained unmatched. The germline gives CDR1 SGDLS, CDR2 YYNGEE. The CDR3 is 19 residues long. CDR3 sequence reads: CASSVVGTGSESSYNEQFF. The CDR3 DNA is TGTGCCAGCAGCGTAGTCGGGACAGGTTCGGAGAGCTCCTACAATGAGCAGTTCTTC.

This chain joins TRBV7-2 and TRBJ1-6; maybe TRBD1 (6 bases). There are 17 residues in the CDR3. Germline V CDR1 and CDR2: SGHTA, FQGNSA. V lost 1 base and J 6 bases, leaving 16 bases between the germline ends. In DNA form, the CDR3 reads TGTGCCAGCAGCTTAGAGGGGTGGATGGGGGCTAATTCACCCCTCCACTTT. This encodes CASSLEGWMGANSPLHF.

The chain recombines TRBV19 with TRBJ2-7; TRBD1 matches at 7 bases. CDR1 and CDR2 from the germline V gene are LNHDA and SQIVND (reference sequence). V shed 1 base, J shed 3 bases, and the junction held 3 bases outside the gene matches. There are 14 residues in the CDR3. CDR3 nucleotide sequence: TGTGCCAGTAGTATAGTAACAGGGGACTACGAGCAGTACTTC. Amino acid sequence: CASSIVTGDYEQYF.

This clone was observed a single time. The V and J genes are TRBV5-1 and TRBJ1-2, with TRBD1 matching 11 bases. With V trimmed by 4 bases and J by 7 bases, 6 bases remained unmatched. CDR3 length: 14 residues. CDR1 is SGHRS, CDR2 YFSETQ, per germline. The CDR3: CASSQGQGAFGYTF. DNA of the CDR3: TGCGCCAGCAGCCAAGGACAGGGGGCGTTTGGCTACACCTTC.

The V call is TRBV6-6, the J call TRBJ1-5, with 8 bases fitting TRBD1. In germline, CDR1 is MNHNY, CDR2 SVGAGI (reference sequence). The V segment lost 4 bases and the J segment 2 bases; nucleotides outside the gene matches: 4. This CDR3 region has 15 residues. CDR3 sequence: CASSWPGQGNQPQHF. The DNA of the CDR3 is TGTGCCAGCAGTTGGCCGGGACAGGGCAATCAGCCCCAGCATTTT.

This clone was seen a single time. CDR3 in DNA: TGTGCCAGCAGACTAGACAGGGGGAATTCACCCCTCCACTTT. This gives the protein CASRLDRGNSPLHF. V gene TRBV11-2 combines with J gene TRBJ1-6; the match to TRBD1 covers 9 bases. The length of the CDR3 is 14 residues. The germline V gene encodes CDR1 SGHAT and CDR2 FQNNGV. Trimming removed 6 bases from V and 7 bases from J; junction bases left unmatched: 4.

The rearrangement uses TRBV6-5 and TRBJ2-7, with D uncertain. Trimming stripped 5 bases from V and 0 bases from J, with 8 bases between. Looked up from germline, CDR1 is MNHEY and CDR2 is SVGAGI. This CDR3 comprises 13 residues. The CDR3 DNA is TGTGCCAGCAGTACTCCCGGCTCCTACGAGCAGTACTTC. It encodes CASSTPGSYEQYF.

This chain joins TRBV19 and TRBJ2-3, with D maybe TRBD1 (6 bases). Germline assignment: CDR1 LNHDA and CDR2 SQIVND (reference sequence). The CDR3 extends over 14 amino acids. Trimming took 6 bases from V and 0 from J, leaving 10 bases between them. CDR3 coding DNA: TGTGCCAGTAGAATCAGGGGTAGCACAGATACGCAGTATTTT. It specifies CASRIRGSTDTQYF.

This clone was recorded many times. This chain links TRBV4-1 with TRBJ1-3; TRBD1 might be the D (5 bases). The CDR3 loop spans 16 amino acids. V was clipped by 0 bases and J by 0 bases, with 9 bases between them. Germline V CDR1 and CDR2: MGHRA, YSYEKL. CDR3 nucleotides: TGCGCCAGCAGCCAAGAGGGGGGATACTCTGGAAACACCATATATTTT. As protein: CASSQEGGYSGNTIYF.

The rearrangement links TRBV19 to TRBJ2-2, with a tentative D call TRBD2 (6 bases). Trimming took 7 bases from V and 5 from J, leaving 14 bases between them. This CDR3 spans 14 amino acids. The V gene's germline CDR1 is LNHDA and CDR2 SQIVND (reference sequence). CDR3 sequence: CASTPGLGTGELFF. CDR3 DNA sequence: TGTGCCAGTACTCCGGGACTTGGGACCGGGGAGCTGTTTTTT. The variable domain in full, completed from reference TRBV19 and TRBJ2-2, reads DGGITQSPKYLFRKEGQNVTLSCEQNLNHDAMYWYRQDPGQGLRLIYYSQIVNDFQKGDIAEGYSVSREKKESFPLTVTSAQKNPTAFYLCASTPGLGTGELFFGEGSRLTVL.

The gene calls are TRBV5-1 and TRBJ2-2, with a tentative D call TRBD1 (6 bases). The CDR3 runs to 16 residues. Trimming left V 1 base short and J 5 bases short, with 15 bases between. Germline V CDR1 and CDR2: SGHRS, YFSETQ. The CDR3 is CASSLLGTQGTGELFF. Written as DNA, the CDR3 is TGCGCCAGCAGCTTGCTGGGTACACAGGGAACCGGGGAGCTGTTTTTT.

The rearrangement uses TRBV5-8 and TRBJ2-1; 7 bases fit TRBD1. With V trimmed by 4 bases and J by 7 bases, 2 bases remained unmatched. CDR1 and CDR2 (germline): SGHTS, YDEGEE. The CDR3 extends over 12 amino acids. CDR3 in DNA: TGTGCCAGCAGCCGGACAGGAAATGAGCAGTTCTTC. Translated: CASSRTGNEQFF.

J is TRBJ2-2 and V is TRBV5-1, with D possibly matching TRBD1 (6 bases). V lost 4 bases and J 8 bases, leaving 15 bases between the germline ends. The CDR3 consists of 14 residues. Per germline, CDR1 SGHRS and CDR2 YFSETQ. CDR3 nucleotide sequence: TGCGCCAGCAGCATTGCGTGGGGGCCAGGGGAGCTGTTTTTT. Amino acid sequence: CASSIAWGPGELFF.

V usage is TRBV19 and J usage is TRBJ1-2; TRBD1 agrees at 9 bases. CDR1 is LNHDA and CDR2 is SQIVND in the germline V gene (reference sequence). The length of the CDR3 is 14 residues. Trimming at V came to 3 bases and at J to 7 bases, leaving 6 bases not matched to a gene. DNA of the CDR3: TGTGCCAGTAGTATGGGGGACAGGGCCGGTGGCTACACCTTC. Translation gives CASSMGDRAGGYTF.

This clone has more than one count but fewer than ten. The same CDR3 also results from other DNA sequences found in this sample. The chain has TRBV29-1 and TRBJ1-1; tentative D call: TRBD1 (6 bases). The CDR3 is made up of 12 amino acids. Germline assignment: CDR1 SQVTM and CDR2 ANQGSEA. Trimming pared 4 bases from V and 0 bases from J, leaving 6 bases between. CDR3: CSVGQVNTEAFF. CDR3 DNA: TGCAGCGTTGGACAGGTGAACACTGAAGCTTTCTTT. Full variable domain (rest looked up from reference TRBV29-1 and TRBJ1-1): SAVISQKPSRDICQRGTSLTIQCQVDSQVTMMFWYRQQPGQSLTLIATANQGSEATYESGFVIDKFPISRPNLTFSTLTVSNMSPEDSSIYLCSVGQVNTEAFFGQGTRLTVV.

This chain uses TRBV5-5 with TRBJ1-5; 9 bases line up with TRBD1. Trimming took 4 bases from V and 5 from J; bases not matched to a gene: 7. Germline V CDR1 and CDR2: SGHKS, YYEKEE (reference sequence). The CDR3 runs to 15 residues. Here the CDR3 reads CASSASRDRDQPQHF. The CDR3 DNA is TGTGCCAGCAGCGCGTCCCGGGACAGGGATCAGCCCCAGCATTTT. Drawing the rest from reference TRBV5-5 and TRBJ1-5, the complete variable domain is DAGVTQSPTHLIKTRGQQVTLRCSPISGHKSVSWYQQVLGQGPQFIFQYYEKEERGRGNFPDRFSARQFPNYSSELNVNALLLGDSALYLCASSASRDRDQPQHFGDGTRLSIL.

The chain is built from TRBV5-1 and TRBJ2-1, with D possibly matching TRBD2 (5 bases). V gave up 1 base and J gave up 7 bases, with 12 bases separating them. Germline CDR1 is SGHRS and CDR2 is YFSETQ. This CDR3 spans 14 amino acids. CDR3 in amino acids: CASSLRVGSNEQFF. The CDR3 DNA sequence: TGCGCCAGCAGCTTGCGAGTAGGGAGTAATGAGCAGTTCTTC. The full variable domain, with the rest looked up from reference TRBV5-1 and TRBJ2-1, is KAGVTQTPRYLIKTRGQQVTLSCSPISGHRSVSWYQQTPGQGLQFLFEYFSETQRNKGNFPGRFSGRQFSNSRSEMNVSTLELGDSALYLCASSLRVGSNEQFFGPGTRLTVL.

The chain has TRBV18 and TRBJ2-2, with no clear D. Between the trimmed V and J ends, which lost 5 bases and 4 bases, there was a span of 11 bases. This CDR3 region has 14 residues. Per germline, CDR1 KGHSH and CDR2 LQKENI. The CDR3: CASSTLGSTGELFF. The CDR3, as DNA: TGTGCCAGCTCAACCCTAGGATCCACCGGGGAGCTGTTTTTT.